A single sample is the source of the 19 T cell receptor beta chains below, sequenced in a study of identical twins. TCRdb analysed the 5' RACE reads with MiXCR anew, one entry per CDR3 protein. This table holds 450,000 to 600,000 distinct CDR3 sequences, about a fifth found once. These data were likewise used in another study, on yellow fever vaccine responses in identical twins.

The sample was CD4+ T cells sorted from blood. These receptors originate from a woman younger than 35 in good health.

The chain joins TRBV12-3 or TRBV12-4 to TRBJ2-5, with a possible D match to TRBD2 (5 bases). V was clipped by 3 bases and J by 1 base, with 18 bases between them. The CDR3 sequence is 17 residues long. CDR3 nucleotides: TGTGCCAGCAGTTTTGCTGGGAAAAGAGGGAGCCAAGAGACCCAGTACTTC. Its protein product is CASSFAGKRGSQETQYF.

V and J are TRBV10-3 and TRBJ2-3; D gene uncertain. CDR1 is ENHRY and CDR2 is SYGVKD in the germline V gene. The CDR3 is 13 amino acids. The ends were cut back, 6 bases at V and 4 bases at J, with 11 bases in the middle. The CDR3 sequence: CAIRASTPDTQYF. The CDR3, as DNA: TGTGCCATCAGGGCCTCGACTCCAGATACGCAGTATTTT.

The genes are TRBV7-9 and TRBJ1-1; D call uncertain. Germline values: CDR1 SEHNR, CDR2 FQNEAQ (reference sequence). The CDR3 contains 14 residues. The V and J ends lost 2 bases and 8 bases respectively, with 15 bases between them. The CDR3 DNA reads as TGTGCCAGCAGCTTAAGTTTTGGCAACAGAGAAGCTTTCTTT. This encodes CASSLSFGNREAFF.

The chain uses TRBV20-1 and TRBJ1-5; possibly TRBD1 for D (5 bases). V was shortened by 1 base and J by 2 bases, with 9 bases between the two germline ends. This CDR3 is 14 amino acids long. Germline assignment: CDR1 DFQATT and CDR2 SNEGSKA (reference sequence). The CDR3 nucleotides read TGCAGTGCTAGAGGGGGGTCACGCAATCAGCCCCAGCATTTT. It codes for CSARGGSRNQPQHF.

This clonotype was seen a handful of times. V gene TRBV7-9 combines with J gene TRBJ2-1, with 12 bases that match TRBD1. Germline CDR1 reads SEHNR; CDR2 reads FQNEAQ (reference sequence). The V gene end was trimmed by 5 bases and the J gene end by 10 bases; junction bases not matched to a gene: 12. This CDR3 region has 16 residues. Written as DNA, the CDR3 is TGTGCCAGCAGCGCTTATCTGGGACAGGGGGCGCGGGAGCAGTTCTTC. Its protein is CASSAYLGQGAREQFF.

This clonotype was detected only a few times. J is TRBJ2-1 and V is TRBV7-2, with TRBD1 identical over 9 bases. This CDR3 has 15 residues. V dropped 2 bases and J dropped 14; count of bases not matched to a gene: 13. Germline CDR1 and CDR2: SGHTA and FQGNSA. The CDR3 region has the DNA TGTGCCAGCAGCTTATCCCGGGACAGGGCACCGGACAAGTTCTTC. It yields the protein CASSLSRDRAPDKFF.

This clonotype occurred a few times. This rearrangement joins TRBV7-3 to TRBJ2-7, with D possibly matching TRBD1 (5 bases). The CDR3 covers 13 residues. Trimming pared 3 bases from V and 7 bases from J, leaving 13 bases between. Germline V gene sequence: CDR1 SGHTA, CDR2 FQGTGA. The CDR3 DNA sequence: TGTGCCAGCAGCTTGGACAACGTGGGGGAGCAGTACTTC. Encoded protein: CASSLDNVGEQYF.

This clonotype was observed a few times. The chain joins TRBV5-4 to TRBJ2-5; TRBD1 matches 9 bases. The junction had 20 bases not matched to a gene; V was cut back by 2 bases and J by 0 bases. The germline V gene has CDR1 SGHNT and CDR2 YYREEE (reference sequence). The CDR3 extends over 21 amino acids. The chain's CDR3 is CASSFPPSGTGRRVYQETQYF. DNA of the CDR3: TGTGCCAGCAGCTTTCCACCGAGCGGGACAGGGCGGCGAGTGTACCAAGAGACCCAGTACTTC.

The chain links TRBV3-1 to TRBJ2-1; 9 bases fit TRBD2. This CDR3 spans 16 amino acids. V trimming: 4 bases; J trimming: 4 bases; junction bases outside the gene matches: 8. CDR1 is LGHDT and CDR2 is YNNKEL in the germline V gene (reference sequence). The CDR3 reads CASSPSGTSLYNEQFF. The CDR3 nucleotides read TGTGCCAGCAGCCCGTCCGGGACTAGCCTTTACAATGAGCAGTTCTTC.

This clonotype was seen many times. This rearrangement joins TRBV7-8 to TRBJ2-3; possible D gene TRBD1, 6 bases. Looked up from germline, CDR1 is SGHVS and CDR2 is FQNEAQ. The CDR3 contains 14 residues. Trimming removed 5 bases from V and 4 bases from J, with 13 bases in between. CDR3 sequence (DNA): TGTGCCAGCAGCGACAGGACCTTCCCAGATACGCAGTATTTT. Protein sequence: CASSDRTFPDTQYF.

The chain recombines TRBV20-1 with TRBJ2-1; 10 nucleotides agree with TRBD2. V shed 3 bases and J 2 bases; nucleotides not matched to a gene: 10. This CDR3 region has 17 residues. Germline V CDR1 and CDR2: DFQATT, SNEGSKA (reference sequence). CDR3 protein: CSASFPSGSFAYNEQFF. CDR3 nucleotides: TGCAGTGCTAGTTTTCCTAGCGGGAGTTTTGCCTACAATGAGCAGTTCTTC.

The chain joins TRBV7-2 to TRBJ2-1; D may be TRBD1 (5 bases). Germline V lookup: CDR1 SGHTA, CDR2 FQGNSA. The CDR3 is 15 residues long. With 2 bases removed from V and 4 bases from J, the gap between germline ends came to 12 bases. As DNA, the CDR3 is TGTGCCAGCAGCTTACCCCGGACACCGTACAATGAGCAGTTCTTC. It specifies CASSLPRTPYNEQFF.

This rearrangement joins TRBV2 to TRBJ2-1, with D possibly TRBD1 on 5 matching bases. Trimming left V 6 bases short and J 5 bases short, with 23 bases between. This CDR3 contains 17 residues. Germline loops: CDR1 SNHLY, CDR2 FYNNEI. For the CDR3, the DNA is TGTGCCAGCAGCCAACACGACAGATCGCAGGGTCACAATGAGCAGTTCTTC. Its translation: CASSQHDRSQGHNEQFF.

In this sample, this clonotype turned up a few times. This chain joins TRBV28 and TRBJ2-4, with D unresolved. V was trimmed by 2 bases and J by 6 bases, leaving 8 bases between them. The CDR3 totals 13 residues. Germline V gene data show CDR1 as MDHEN and CDR2 as SYDVKM. CDR3 nucleotide sequence: TGTGCCAGCAGTTTAAGGCAGCCAAACATTCAGTACTTC. Protein sequence: CASSLRQPNIQYF.

The genes are TRBV12-3 or TRBV12-4 and TRBJ2-7, with a weak D call TRBD2 (6 bases). The CDR3 length is 15 residues. Trimming removed 3 bases at V and 6 bases at J, with 18 bases between. Written as DNA, the CDR3 is TGTGCCAGCAGTTTGTCTGGCCGTCCCGGGGGCGAGCAGTACTTC. It yields the protein CASSLSGRPGGEQYF.

The rearrangement links TRBV28 to TRBJ1-2; D unclear. V lost 4 bases to trimming and J lost 4 bases, with 10 bases between them. This CDR3 is 13 amino acids long. Germline V gives CDR1 MDHEN, CDR2 SYDVKM. The DNA for the CDR3 is TGTGCCAGCAGTTACGACATGCTCTATGGCTACACCTTC. This encodes CASSYDMLYGYTF.

This clonotype was detected only a few times. The chain is built from TRBV4-2 and TRBJ1-6; TRBD1 matches 9 bases. With V trimmed by 3 bases and J by 8 bases, 5 bases remained unmatched. The CDR3 is 15 amino acids. CDR1 and CDR2 (germline): LGHNA, YNFKEQ. CDR3 sequence reads: CASSQLTGGYSPLHF. The CDR3, as DNA: TGTGCCAGCAGCCAGCTGACAGGGGGGTATTCACCCCTCCACTTT.

The chain combines TRBV13 with TRBJ1-2; 8 bases line up with TRBD1. The CDR3 spans 15 residues. In germline, CDR1 is PRHDT, CDR2 FYEKMQ (reference sequence). V dropped 3 bases and J dropped 4; count of bases not matched to a gene: 7. The CDR3 region has the DNA TGTGCCAGCAGCTTGAGCAGGGGGCAGGGCTATGGCTACACCTTC. This codes for CASSLSRGQGYGYTF.

In DNA, the CDR3 is TGTGCCAGCAGCTTGGCGGGCAGGAGCTCCTACGAGCAGTACTTC. Translation gives CASSLAGRSSYEQYF. V is TRBV5-6 and J is TRBJ2-7; no reliable D call. The CDR3 is 15 residues long. The germline CDR1 and CDR2 sequences are SGHDT and YYEEEE. The V end was cut by 0 bases, the J end by 0 bases, with 10 bases between.